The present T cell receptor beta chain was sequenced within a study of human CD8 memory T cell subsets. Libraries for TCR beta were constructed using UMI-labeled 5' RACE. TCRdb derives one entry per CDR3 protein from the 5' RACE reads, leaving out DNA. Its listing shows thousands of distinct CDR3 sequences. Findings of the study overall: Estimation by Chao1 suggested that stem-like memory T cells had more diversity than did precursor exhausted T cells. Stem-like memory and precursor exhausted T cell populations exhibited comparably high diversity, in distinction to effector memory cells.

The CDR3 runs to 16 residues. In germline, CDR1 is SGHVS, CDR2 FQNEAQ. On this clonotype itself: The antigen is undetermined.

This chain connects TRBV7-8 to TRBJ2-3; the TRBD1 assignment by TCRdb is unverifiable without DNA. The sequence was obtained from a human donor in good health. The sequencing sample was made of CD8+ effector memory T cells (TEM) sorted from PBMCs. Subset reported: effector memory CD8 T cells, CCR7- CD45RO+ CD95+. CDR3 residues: CASSLGGGLAADTQYF.